Sequencing of this T cell receptor beta chain was carried out in a study of identical twins listed by TCRdb under 2016. A note on the overall study: To test whether fetal clonotypes persist, this study deep-sequenced TCR alpha and beta repertoires from monozygotic twins, from unrelated adults of various ages, and from cord blood. To rule out contamination, the twin experiments were replicated at different times with different library preparation protocols.

All donors were healthy Caucasians. The twin cohort consisted of three pairs of female monozygotic twins, all aged about 18 to 30 years. Peripheral blood mononuclear cells were the source from which RNA for the TCR libraries was isolated. Libraries were built with 5' RACE. Sequencing relied on an Illumina HiSeq 2000. Template switching introduced a universal primer binding site; the final cDNA contained a unique molecular identifier, enabling accurate counting of TCR cDNA molecules. First-strand cDNA for TCR alpha and beta chains was synthesized from specific primers in the conserved constant-segment region. Each cDNA library was double barcoded, with a SMART-Mk sample barcode plus Illumina barcodes, to control for contamination. TruSeq adapter sequences and Illumina sample barcodes were added in two successive PCR steps. Sequencing of the TCR alpha and beta cDNA libraries was done on the Illumina HiSeq platform using custom primers. Regarding the original processing steps: Raw reads were processed with MiGEC to extract unique molecular identifiers, and MiXCR was used to determine CDR3 positions. For each individual, recombination models were inferred using an EM algorithm with the repgenHMM and IGoR tools. The analysis of shared clonotypes was done with the tcR package in R, with sharing normalized by the product of cloneset sizes. Out-of-frame nonproductive sequences were analyzed to study raw recombination free of thymic and clonal selection effects. The public sequencing data were trimmed at Q25 with fastp and processed into clonotypes with MiXCR by TCRdb, which kept only in-frame beta chains. When rows share a CDR3 protein, they turn into one entry using the most common DNA and genes. The authors' filters were not applied to this entry. For this sample the table gives a few hundred thousand distinct CDR3 sequences, of which approximately 9.6% were detected only once. The ten largest make up around 3.1% of the sample.

Overall study results and their limits: A weaker excess of twin sharing was found in beta out-of-frame sequences because the signal-to-noise ratio was lowered by fewer shared sequences. Invariant T cells such as MAIT and iNKT could partly confound zero-insertion analyses, though diverse VJ usage argued against this for most clonotypes. Compared with coincidental sharing between unrelated individuals, an excess of low generation-probability sequences was observed among out-of-frame TCR alpha sequences shared between twins. Because the same donors could not be followed over many years, the conclusions depended on cross-sectional statistical analysis. Abundant cord blood beta clonotypes carried fewer insertions; young adult naive repertoires showed a weaker similar trend, while memory repertoires showed none. Out-of-frame TCR alpha sharing in monozygotic twins was systematically underestimated by recombination models, whereas sharing between unrelated individuals was in agreement with the recombination models.

As for this clonotype: The antigen it recognizes is unknown. Base qualities were left out, and no much larger clone turns up one base away.

CDR1 MNHNS and CDR2 SASEGT are derived from the germline V gene. V has 6 bases trimmed and J has 0 bases trimmed; junction bases matching no gene number 5. The CDR3 goes from the cysteine to the phenylalanine over 14 residues. The CDR3 DNA has 42 bases and is translated from base 1. The same sample was also used in a study of yellow fever vaccine responses in identical twins. As that second study puts it: According to the authors, the vaccine-induced T cell response in identical twins seemed to be partly convergent and partly specific to each individual. Focusing on identical twins, the study followed the T cell clones that responded to the vaccine, and did so with precision.

This receptor was obtained from a young woman in good health. This chain is built from TRBV6-1 and TRBJ2-7, with 7 junctional bases fitting TRBD2. The sample was PBMCs. The DNA sequence reads TGTGCCAGCAGCCGGGGACTACTCTCCTACGAGCAGTACTTC. Its protein reads: CASSRGLLSYEQYF.